This TCR beta chain was sequenced in a study of CD8 T cells in Susac syndrome. Random hexamers were used to reverse transcribe about 0.45 to 1 ug of RNA. The immunoSEQ assay covered 54 Vbeta and 13 Jbeta segments for CDR3. TCRdb reprocessed the immunoSEQ multiplex PCR reads with MiXCR, giving one entry per CDR3 protein. The sample gives roughly 140,000 distinct CDR3 sequences, around 95% of which show up once; 0.15% is in the top ten. The germline V gene encodes CDR1 SNHLY and CDR2 FYNNEI. Germline trimming cut 7 bases from V and 5 bases from J; bases unmatched to any gene: 11. This CDR3 has 15 residues.

This chain uses TRBV2 with TRBJ2-5; 9 bases line up with TRBD2. The origin of this receptor is a human donor with multiple sclerosis. The specimen sequenced was CD8+ T cells from PBMCs. The CDR3 nucleotides are TGTGCCAGCAATAAAGCGGGGGGTGAAAGGGAGACCCAGTACTTC. This translates into CASNKAGGERETQYF.